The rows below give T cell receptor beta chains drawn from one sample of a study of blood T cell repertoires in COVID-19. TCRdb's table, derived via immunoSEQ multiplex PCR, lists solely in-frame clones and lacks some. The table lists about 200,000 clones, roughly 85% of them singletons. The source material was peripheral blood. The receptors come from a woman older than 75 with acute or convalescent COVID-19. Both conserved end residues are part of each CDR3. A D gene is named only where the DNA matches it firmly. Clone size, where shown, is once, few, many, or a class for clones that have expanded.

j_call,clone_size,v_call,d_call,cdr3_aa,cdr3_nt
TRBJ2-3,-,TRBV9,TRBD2,CASSIRLAGDTQYF,TGTGCCAGCAGCATCCGACTAGCGGGAGATACGCAGTATTTT
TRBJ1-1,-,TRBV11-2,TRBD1,CASRRLTGGGNTEAFF,TGTGCCAGCAGGCGTTTGACAGGGGGCGGGAACACTGAAGCTTTCTTT
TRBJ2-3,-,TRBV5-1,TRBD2,CASSSGTSGPDTQYF,TGCGCCAGCAGCTCCGGGACTAGCGGCCCCGATACGCAGTATTTT
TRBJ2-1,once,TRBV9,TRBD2,CASSRTSGSFEGREQFF,TGTGCCAGCAGTCGGACTAGCGGGAGTTTCGAGGGTAGGGAGCAGTTCTTC
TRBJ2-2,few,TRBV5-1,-,CASSLGLFTGELFF,TGCGCCAGCAGCTTGGGACTTTTCACCGGGGAGCTGTTTTTT
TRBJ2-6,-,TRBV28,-,CASKDGALGSGANVLTF,TGTGCCAGCAAGGATGGAGCGCTGGGCTCTGGGGCCAACGTCCTGACTTTC
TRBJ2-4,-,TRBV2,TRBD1,CASRITGGANIQYF,TGTGCCAGCAGAATAACAGGGGGCGCTAACATTCAGTACTTC
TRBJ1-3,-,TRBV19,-,CASRGALSSGNTIYF,TGTGCCAGTCGGGGAGCTTTGAGCTCTGGAAACACCATATATTTT
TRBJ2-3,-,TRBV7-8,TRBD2,CASSSGLADTDTQYF,TGTGCCAGCAGCTCAGGACTAGCGGACACAGATACGCAGTATTTT
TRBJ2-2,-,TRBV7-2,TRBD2,CASSLGGGRGTGELFF,TGTGCCAGCAGCTTAGGCGGCGGGAGGGGCACCGGGGAGCTGTTTTTT
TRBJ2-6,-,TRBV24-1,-,CATSGATVSGANVLTF,TGTGCCACCAGTGGCGCGACAGTCTCTGGGGCCAACGTCCTGACTTTC
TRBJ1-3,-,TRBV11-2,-,CASSLWGLNSGNTIYF,TGTGCCAGCAGCCTCTGGGGGCTGAACTCTGGAAACACCATATATTTT